This TCR beta chain appears in the sequencing data of a study of blood T cell repertoires in COVID-19. Study context: The origin of the acute and convalescent COVID-19 samples was the United States, Italy and Spain. Sources were T cells, B-cell-depleted T cells, or PBMCs; the material itself was cDNA or gDNA.

Germline trimming cut 4 bases from V and 1 base from J; bases unmatched to any gene: 13. Germline-derived CDR1 and CDR2 are SGHRS and YFSETQ. The CDR3 is 20 residues long. In the authors' workflow: How many nucleated cells were present was estimated from reference gene primer amplification. Produced via immunoSEQ multiplex PCR; TCRdb's table is partial and in-frame only. The V and J calls and clone size are taken from that table; D and trimming were inferred from the DNA. The sample shows 150,000 to 200,000 clones, approximately 90% of them seen only once. Sequencing was carried out using peripheral blood. This clonotype originated in a man between 18 and 35 years old with acute or convalescent COVID-19. The chain uses TRBV5-1 and TRBJ2-1; 14 bases are a match to TRBD2. CDR3 DNA: TGCGCCAGCAGCGCAGCGACTAGCGGGAGGGCGGGAAGGTCCTACAATGAGCAGTTCTTC. Protein sequence: CASSAATSGRAGRSYNEQFF.